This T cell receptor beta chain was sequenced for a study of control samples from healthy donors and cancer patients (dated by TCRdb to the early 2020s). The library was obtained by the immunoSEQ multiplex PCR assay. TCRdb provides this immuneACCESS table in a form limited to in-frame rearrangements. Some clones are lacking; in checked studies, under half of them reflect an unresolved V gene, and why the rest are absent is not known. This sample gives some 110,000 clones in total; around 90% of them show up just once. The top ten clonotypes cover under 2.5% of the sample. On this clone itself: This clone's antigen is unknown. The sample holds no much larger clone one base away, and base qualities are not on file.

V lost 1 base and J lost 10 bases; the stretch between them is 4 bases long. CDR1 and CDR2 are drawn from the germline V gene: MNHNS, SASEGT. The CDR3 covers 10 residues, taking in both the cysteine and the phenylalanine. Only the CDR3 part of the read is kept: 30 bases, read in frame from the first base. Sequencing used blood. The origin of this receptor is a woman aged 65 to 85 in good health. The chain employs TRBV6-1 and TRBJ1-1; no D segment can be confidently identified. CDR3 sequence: CASSEEGAFF. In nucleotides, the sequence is TGTGCCAGCAGTGAAGAAGGAGCTTTCTTT.